This TCR beta chain appears in the sequencing data of a study of breast tumors, draining lymph nodes, adjacent tissues. Study-wide results and limits: Compared with lymph nodes, tumors were less diverse; compared with nontumor tissue, more. Most tumor T cells seemingly derive from lymph node, then expand in tumor. That most tumor T cells come from lymph nodes remained unproven. Luminal-like breast cancer showed significantly greater tumor-nontumor repertoire similarity than basal-like breast cancer did.

TCRdb used MiXCR to reprocess the multiplex PCR reads, holding one entry per CDR3 protein. The data hold about 63,000 distinct CDR3 sequences, with around 60% observed a single time. On this clonotype: Its antigen is as yet unknown. One end of the junction fails to match germline, which may point to a read error.

The CDR3 runs to 14 residues. Germline values: CDR1 SNHLY, CDR2 FYNNEI. This TCR came from a female donor with breast cancer. Some clones in this sample may be carry-over from other donors' samples. The gene calls are TRBV2 and TRBJ1-2; 7 bases are a match to TRBD1. The material sequenced was breast tumor tissue. CDR3: CAGSQGTVGSGYTF. DNA for the CDR3: TGTGCCGGCAGTCAGGGGACAGTCGGCAGTGGCTACACCTTC.